Described below is a single T cell receptor (beta chain) sequence and its context. No antigen is known for it. Per-base qualities were not stored, and no clone one base away is much larger. The time point label, as the study defines it: baseline before first vaccination. Vaccinee samples came from UK trials COV001 and COV002, including a single-blind randomized controlled phase 2/3 trial of AZD1222 (ChAdOx1 nCoV-19) in healthy adults. For TCRbeta chain sequencing, PBMC samples from trial participants were taken at day 0 and at day 28 after the second dose. The CDR3 regions of human TCRbeta chains were subjected to immunosequencing. The original pipeline was this. TCRs in the repertoires were compared against a reference library of SARS-CoV-2-specific TCRs that had been generated with the MIRA antigen-specificity platform. Breadth was defined as the fraction of unique TCRs that were SARS-CoV-2-associated. Depth was defined as the fraction of total T cells that were SARS-CoV-2-associated. Using the MIRA data, every spike-specific TCR was mapped to the spike region that the TCR reacted to and assigned to either a CD4 or a CD8 class. Log10-transformed breadth and depth values were compared by one-way ANOVA with Sidak's multiple comparisons tests. TCRdb took over this immuneACCESS table, retaining in-frame rearrangements with V and J assigned. Such tables are incomplete; in checked studies, under half of the missing clones stem from an unresolved V gene, and the remainder is unexplained. The DNA gave D and trimming, while V, J and clone size come from that table. The sample table records 100,000 to 130,000 clones; roughly 90% of these occur just once. Clones ranked in the top ten supply 5.5% to 8.5% of the sample.

The record originates from a study of T cell responses to AZD1222 COVID-19 vaccine (dated by TCRdb to about 2021). For context, the study as a whole: AZD1222 recipients given second doses at about 4 weeks or at about 12 weeks were pooled, since spike-specific TCR depth and breadth were not found to differ between the two schedules. A total of more than 230 trial participants underwent TCR sequencing, of whom roughly 210 had received two doses of AZD1222 and about 25 had received two doses of the MenACWY control vaccine. Trial participants were enrolled into age subgroups of 18-55, 56-69 and 70-plus years, which contained 148, 28 and 57 TCR-sequenced participants, respectively.

General study outcomes and caveats: The 56-69-year group was small, and its depth increase did not reach significance, likely because of low power. Most participants were white British and females outnumbered males, and the authors suggested that clonal diversity may have been underestimated. Reportedly, almost half of the unique spike-specific TCRs recognized epitopes lying outside the regions that are mutated in the B.1.351 and B.1.1.7 variants. The vaccine-associated CD4 TCRs covered the entire spike protein, and the dominant responses fell in regions 160-218 and 743-854. Spike-specific TCR breadth and depth rose significantly after two AZD1222 doses compared with day 0 and with MenACWY recipients. Conclusions about previously exposed vaccinees are limited because only five to seven AZD1222 recipients were SARS-CoV-2 seropositive at baseline. No day 14 peak-response samples were available, so repertoires were characterized only after the peak T cell response.

The CDR3 sequence holds 13 residues, the cysteine and phenylalanine included. The only DNA kept is the CDR3, 39 bases in frame from the first base. V and J lose 5 bases and 4 bases, and a span of 11 bases separates them. From a lookup of the germline V gene (reference sequence), CDR1 and CDR2 are LNHDA and SQIVND. In this chain, TRBV19 is recombined with TRBJ1-2, with the D segment identity uncertain. The sequencing here drew on peripheral blood, taken on day 0 of AZD1222 vaccination. The origin of this receptor is an adult in good health. The nucleotides read TGTGCCAGTAGTGTTGCGGGGATCTATGGCTACACCTTC. This yields the protein CASSVAGIYGYTF.